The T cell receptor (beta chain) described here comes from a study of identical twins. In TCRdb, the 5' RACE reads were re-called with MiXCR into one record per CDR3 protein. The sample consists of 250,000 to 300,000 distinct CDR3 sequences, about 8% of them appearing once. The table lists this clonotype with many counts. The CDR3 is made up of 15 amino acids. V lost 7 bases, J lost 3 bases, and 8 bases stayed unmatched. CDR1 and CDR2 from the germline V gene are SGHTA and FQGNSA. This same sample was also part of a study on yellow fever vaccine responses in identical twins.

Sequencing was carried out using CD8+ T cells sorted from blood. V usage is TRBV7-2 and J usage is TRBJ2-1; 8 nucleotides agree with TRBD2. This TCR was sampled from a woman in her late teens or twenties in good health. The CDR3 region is CASTVGTSGYNEQFF. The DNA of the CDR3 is TGTGCCAGCACCGTGGGGACTAGTGGCTACAATGAGCAGTTCTTC.